The present T cell receptor (beta chain) was sequenced within a study of identical twins. Healthy Caucasians provided all donations. Unique molecular identifiers were present on the cDNA, which also gained a universal primer site by template switching. TCRdb used MiXCR to reprocess the 5' RACE reads, holding one entry per CDR3 protein. The data show some 1,700,000 distinct CDR3 sequences, more than 30% seen once. Study-wide results and limits: Reduced insertions were recorded for abundant cord blood beta clonotypes, with no such pattern in memory repertoires. Twin pairs had excess sharing that was weaker in beta out-of-frame sequences.

With 1 base clipped from V and 4 bases from J, the junction kept 5 bases outside the gene matches. The CDR3 is 15 residues long. Germline assignment: CDR1 DFQATT and CDR2 SNEGSKA (reference sequence). Concerning this clonotype: Its antigen is not known.

The specimen was cord blood. The chain links TRBV20-1 to TRBJ2-3; 10 bases are a match to TRBD2. The TCR originated in a newborn girl in good health. This chain's CDR3 is CSARGAGGRADTQYF. The CDR3 DNA is TGCAGTGCTAGAGGAGCGGGAGGGCGCGCAGATACGCAGTATTTT.